The source of this TCR beta chain is a study of blood T cell repertoires in COVID-19. This CDR3 has 16 amino acids. V dropped 0 bases and J dropped 6 bases, with 17 bases sitting between them. Germline V gene sequence: CDR1 ENHRY, CDR2 SYGVKD. Assay: immunoSEQ multiplex PCR; the TCRdb copy retains only in-frame clones and omits some. The repertoire holds a few hundred thousand clones, with approximately 86% as singletons. The sequence derives from a woman aged 70 to 79 with active or convalescent COVID-19. J is TRBJ1-2 and V is TRBV10-3; D might be TRBD1 (5 bases). Sequencing was carried out using peripheral blood. Written as DNA, the CDR3 is TGTGCCATCAGTGAGTCCGTTAAGACAGCCGGCCATGGCTACACCTTC. This sequence encodes CAISESVKTAGHGYTF.